The 23 T cell receptor beta chains below all came from one sample that was sequenced in a study of T cell responses to AZD1222 COVID-19 vaccine. Generated by immunoSEQ multiplex PCR, the TCRdb table keeps only in-frame clones and is missing some. The sample has some 200,000 clones; 75% to 90% are singletons. The starting material was peripheral blood, obtained on day 0 of AZD1222 vaccination. These receptors all come from an adult in good health.

The chain joins TRBV10-3 to TRBJ2-1, with D possibly matching TRBD2 (6 bases). The CDR3 has 14 amino acids. Trimming took off 6 bases at V and 4 bases at J, with 13 bases between the two ends. CDR1 and CDR2 from the germline V gene are ENHRY and SYGVKD. CDR3 bases: TGTGCCATCAGAGTAGCGGATGAATACAATGAGCAGTTCTTC. Translating it yields CAIRVADEYNEQFF.

V and J are TRBV5-1 and TRBJ1-5; D unclear. V was trimmed by 0 bases and J by 5 bases, leaving 6 bases between them. The germline gives CDR1 SGHRS, CDR2 YFSETQ. The CDR3 is 13 amino acids. The CDR3 loop is CASSLGPYQPQHF. The DNA for the CDR3 is TGCGCCAGCAGCTTGGGTCCTTATCAGCCCCAGCATTTT.

This clone has only one observation. J is TRBJ2-3 and V is TRBV6-5; D may be TRBD1 or TRBD2 (5 bases each). Trimming left V 0 bases short and J 4 bases short, with 11 bases between. CDR1 MNHEY and CDR2 SVGAGI come from the germline V gene. This CDR3 spans 15 amino acids. CDR3 sequence (DNA): TGTGCCAGCAGTTACTCCGGGGCGGAATCAGATACGCAGTATTTT. The encoded protein is CASSYSGAESDTQYF.

V gene TRBV7-9 combines with J gene TRBJ2-7, with D uncertain. With 2 bases removed from V and 0 bases from J, the gap between germline ends came to 8 bases. The CDR3 consists of 14 residues. Germline V CDR1 and CDR2: SEHNR, FQNEAQ (reference sequence). CDR3 in amino acids: CASSLSTNSYEQYF. For the CDR3, the DNA is TGTGCCAGCAGCTTAAGTACGAACTCCTACGAGCAGTACTTC.

The chain recombines TRBV28 with TRBJ2-5; D is perhaps TRBD1 or TRBD2 (5 bases each). The CDR3 covers 14 residues. Germline lookup yields CDR1 MDHEN and CDR2 SYDVKM. The V end lost 4 bases, the J end lost 5 bases, and 14 bases lay between the germline ends. The CDR3 protein is CASSSGTKFETQYF. As DNA, the CDR3 is TGTGCCAGCAGTTCCGGGACCAAATTCGAGACCCAGTACTTC.

The rearrangement links TRBV7-2 to TRBJ1-1; no clear D. The CDR3 contains 13 residues. Germline V gene sequence: CDR1 SGHTA, CDR2 FQGNSA. The ends were cut back, 10 bases at V and 0 bases at J, with 12 bases in the middle. CDR3 sequence reads: CATKTQLNTEAFF. The CDR3 nucleotides read TGTGCCACCAAAACTCAGTTGAACACTGAAGCTTTCTTT.

This sequence joins TRBV5-5 and TRBJ2-7; TRBD1 matches at 10 bases. Germline CDR1 is SGHKS and CDR2 is YYEKEE (reference sequence). The CDR3 totals 14 residues. V was clipped by 3 bases and J by 7 bases; unmatched bases: 7. The CDR3 nucleotides are TGTGCCAGCAGCTCCCGACAGGGGGCGGGGGAGCAGTACTTC. It translates to CASSSRQGAGEQYF.

V usage is TRBV5-1 and J usage is TRBJ2-1, with D unresolved. Trimming shortened V by 1 base and J by 4 bases, and 15 bases separated the two germline ends. The CDR3 has 16 amino acids. Germline assignment: CDR1 SGHRS and CDR2 YFSETQ. The CDR3 sequence is CASSLYLGRHYNEQFF. In DNA form, the CDR3 reads TGCGCCAGCAGCTTGTATCTCGGCAGGCATTACAATGAGCAGTTCTTC.

The gene calls are TRBV5-1 and TRBJ2-7, with D possibly TRBD1 on 6 matching bases. V lost 0 bases to trimming and J lost 1 base, with 11 bases between them. The germline gives CDR1 SGHRS, CDR2 YFSETQ. The CDR3 is 15 amino acids. This CDR3 is CASSLAQGLSYEQYF. The CDR3 region has the DNA TGCGCCAGCAGCTTGGCACAGGGTCTTTCCTACGAGCAGTACTTC.

The gene calls are TRBV28 and TRBJ1-3; no definite D call. This CDR3 region has 17 residues. CDR1 is MDHEN, CDR2 SYDVKM, per germline. The ends were cut back, 6 bases at V and 3 bases at J, with 21 bases in the middle. The CDR3 nucleotides are TGTGCCAGCAGCCAGGTAACGGACCCTAGATTTGGAAACACCATATATTTT. Amino acids: CASSQVTDPRFGNTIYF.

This chain connects TRBV19 to TRBJ1-4; tentatively, D is TRBD1 (6 bases). The CDR3 has 13 residues. V lost 6 bases to trimming and J lost 5 bases, with 10 bases between them. Per the germline V gene, CDR1 is LNHDA and CDR2 is SQIVND (reference sequence). The CDR3 DNA follows: TGTGCCAGTAGCGGGGGCGCGAATGAAAAACTGTTTTTT. Its protein product is CASSGGANEKLFF. The variable domain in full, completed from reference TRBV19 and TRBJ1-4, reads DGGITQSPKYLFRKEGQNVTLSCEQNLNHDAMYWYRQDPGQGLRLIYYSQIVNDFQKGDIAEGYSVSREKKESFPLTVTSAQKNPTAFYLCASSGGANEKLFFGSGTQLSVL.

The chain couples TRBV5-1 to TRBJ2-1, with 12 bases aligning to TRBD2. The junction had 2 bases not matched to a gene; V was cut back by 0 bases and J by 4 bases. Germline CDR1 reads SGHRS; CDR2 reads YFSETQ. The CDR3 has 16 residues. CDR3 loop: CASSLEGTSGYNEQFF. DNA for the CDR3: TGCGCCAGCAGCTTGGAGGGGACTAGCGGGTACAATGAGCAGTTCTTC.

This rearrangement joins TRBV30 to TRBJ1-1; perhaps TRBD1 as D (5 bases). V was cut by 0 bases and J by 9 bases, with 8 bases left in between. CDR3 length: 11 residues. Germline V CDR1 and CDR2: GTSNPN, SVGIG (reference sequence). The DNA for the CDR3 is TGTGCCTGGAGTGTCGGGGGAAAAGCTTTCTTT. Its translation: CAWSVGGKAFF.

The chain joins TRBV30 to TRBJ2-6; D assignment may be TRBD1 or TRBD2 (6 bases each). There are 14 residues in the CDR3. In germline, CDR1 is GTSNPN, CDR2 SVGIG (reference sequence). V was cut by 1 base and J by 11 bases, with 15 bases left in between. The CDR3 region is CAWSGLSGAYVLTF. CDR3 DNA sequence: TGTGCCTGGAGTGGTTTATCGGGGGCATACGTCCTGACTTTC.

The chain combines TRBV28 with TRBJ2-5; D is unresolved. Germline V gene lookup returns CDR1 MDHEN and CDR2 SYDVKM. V dropped 3 bases and J dropped 1 base, with 9 bases sitting between them. The CDR3 contains 14 residues. DNA of the CDR3: TGTGCCAGCAGTTTTAGGTTCCGCCAAGAGACCCAGTACTTC. This sequence encodes CASSFRFRQETQYF. Full variable domain (missing parts from reference TRBV28 and TRBJ2-5): DVKVTQSSRYLVKRTGEKVFLECVQDMDHENMFWYRQDPGLGLRLIYFSYDVKMKEKGDIPEGYSVSREKKERFSLILESASTNQTSMYLCASSFRFRQETQYFGPGTRLLVL.

This chain uses TRBV7-2 with TRBJ1-5; D is unclear. The CDR3 totals 14 residues. Between the trimmed V and J ends, which lost 4 bases and 0 bases, there was a span of 7 bases. The germline V gene has CDR1 SGHTA and CDR2 FQGNSA. The CDR3: CASSSTDSNQPQHF. The CDR3 DNA is TGTGCCAGCAGCTCCACGGATAGCAATCAGCCCCAGCATTTT.

The chain joins TRBV5-6 to TRBJ1-4; D may be TRBD1 (5 bases). This CDR3 region has 17 residues. Trimming removed 0 bases from V and 0 bases from J, with 12 bases in between. The germline gives CDR1 SGHDT, CDR2 YYEEEE. Here the CDR3 reads CASSLAMGTATNEKLFF. CDR3 DNA sequence: TGTGCCAGCAGCTTGGCCATGGGGACTGCAACTAATGAAAAACTGTTTTTT.

This chain connects TRBV6-1 to TRBJ2-1; D uncertain. Trimming shortened V by 3 bases and J by 4 bases, and 10 bases separated the two germline ends. This CDR3 contains 14 residues. Germline CDR1 MNHNS, CDR2 SASEGT. CDR3 coding DNA: TGTGCCAGCAGTGAGCGACGGATATACAATGAGCAGTTCTTC. Residues: CASSERRIYNEQFF.

This chain connects TRBV5-5 to TRBJ1-2; possible D gene TRBD1, 6 bases. This CDR3 is 13 amino acids long. Trimming stripped 4 bases from V and 6 bases from J, with 13 bases between. Per the germline V gene, CDR1 is SGHKS and CDR2 is YYEKEE (reference sequence). CDR3 nucleotides: TGTGCCAGCAGCAGCGCCAGGGGAGATGGCTACACCTTC. Its protein is CASSSARGDGYTF.

V and J are TRBV7-2 and TRBJ2-7; D is unresolved. The CDR3 contains 15 residues. Germline CDR1 is SGHTA and CDR2 is FQGNSA. V was shortened by 1 base and J by 3 bases, with 13 bases between the two germline ends. The CDR3 DNA sequence: TGTGCCAGCAGCTTAGGAGAAGGCTCGGGCTACGAGCAGTACTTC. It encodes CASSLGEGSGYEQYF.

The chain's CDR3 is CASSSGRQREYEQYF. CDR3 in DNA: TGCGCCAGCAGCTCGGGCAGACAGAGAGAGTACGAGCAGTACTTC. The V call is TRBV5-1, the J call TRBJ2-7; D possibly corresponds to TRBD1 (5 bases). With 3 bases removed from V and 4 bases from J, the gap between germline ends came to 17 bases. The length of the CDR3 is 15 residues. Germline V gives CDR1 SGHRS, CDR2 YFSETQ.

The genes are TRBV7-2 and TRBJ2-2; the D call may be TRBD1 or TRBD2 (5 bases each). The CDR3 is made up of 13 amino acids. Trimming removed 10 bases at V and 3 bases at J, with 12 bases between. The germline gives CDR1 SGHTA, CDR2 FQGNSA. CDR3 coding DNA: TGTGCCACCCGGGGCCATCACACCGGGGAGCTGTTTTTT. This encodes CATRGHHTGELFF.

The CDR3 spells CASSLDSRQGPNEKLFF. CDR3 nucleotide sequence: TGTGCCAGCAGTCTAGACAGCCGCCAGGGTCCGAATGAAAAACTGTTTTTT. The rearrangement uses TRBV11-2 and TRBJ1-4, with D perhaps matching TRBD1 (5 bases). The CDR3 runs to 17 residues. Trimming pared 6 bases from V and 5 bases from J, leaving 22 bases between. Germline values: CDR1 SGHAT, CDR2 FQNNGV.